The 31 T cell receptor beta chains in this list originate from one sample, sequenced in a study of PD-1 blockade in classical Hodgkin lymphoma. The data were produced by immunoSEQ multiplex PCR, yet TCRdb's version contains in-frame clones alone and is incomplete. The sample holds about 13,000 clones, roughly 90% seen once. No patient escaped relapse after autologous stem cell transplantation, and brentuximab vedotin exposure varied. The study purified CD4+ T cells from thawed PBMCs using magnetic negative selection. The sequences come from CD4+ T cells from blood, collected at baseline. The receptors come from a human donor with classical Hodgkin lymphoma.

The V gene is TRBV21-1, the J gene TRBJ1-1; TRBD1 is the table's D call, not checked against the DNA. TRBV21-1 is reported as a pseudogene. The CDR3 is made up of 15 amino acids. CDR3 amino acids: CASNRDRGTYTEAFF. Here the CDR3 DNA reads TGTGCCAGCAACCGGGACAGGGGGACTTACACTGAAGCTTTCTTT.

The rearrangement uses TRBV11-2 and TRBJ2-7; 10 bases align to TRBD1. The CDR3 has 15 amino acids. CDR1 and CDR2 (germline): SGHAT, FQNNGV. With 1 base clipped from V and 3 bases from J, the junction kept 3 bases outside the gene matches. CDR3: CASSLGGTGVYEQYF. For the CDR3, the DNA is TGTGCCAGCAGCTTAGGGGGGACAGGGGTCTACGAGCAGTACTTC. Filled out from reference TRBV11-2 and TRBJ2-7, the complete variable domain reads EAGVAQSPRYKIIEKRQSVAFWCNPISGHATLYWYQQILGQGPKLLIQFQNNGVVDDSQLPKDRFSAERLKGVDSTLKIQPAKLEDSAVYLCASSLGGTGVYEQYFGPGTRLTVT.

The sample holds a few counts of this clone. V gene TRBV30 combines with J gene TRBJ2-7; a weak D match, TRBD2 (5 bases). Trimming took 2 bases from V and 6 from J, leaving 11 bases between them. The germline gives CDR1 GTSNPN, CDR2 SVGIG (reference sequence). The CDR3 consists of 12 residues. The chain's CDR3 is CAWSRTGREQYF. In DNA, the CDR3 is TGTGCCTGGAGTAGGACTGGTCGCGAGCAGTACTTC.

The genes are TRBV2 and TRBJ2-5; 9 nucleotides align to TRBD1. The CDR3 totals 13 residues. V was pared by 5 bases and J by 5 bases, with 3 bases of the junction left unmatched. CDR1 and CDR2 (germline): SNHLY, FYNNEI. CDR3 sequence (DNA): TGTGCCAGCAGTCGACAGGGGGGCGAGACCCAGTACTTC. Residues: CASSRQGGETQYF.

V and J are TRBV10-3 and TRBJ1-2; TRBD1 matches at 9 bases. The CDR3 sequence is 12 residues long. In germline, CDR1 is ENHRY, CDR2 SYGVKD. Trimming removed 6 bases from V and 7 bases from J; junction bases left unmatched: 3. This chain's CDR3 is CAIRQGAGGYTF. The DNA of the CDR3 is TGTGCCATCAGACAGGGGGCGGGTGGCTACACCTTC.

J is TRBJ1-4 and V is TRBV5-1; tentatively, D is TRBD1 (5 bases). The CDR3 covers 14 residues. The germline gives CDR1 SGHRS, CDR2 YFSETQ. V was trimmed by 4 bases and J by 7 bases, leaving 14 bases between them. DNA for the CDR3: TGCGCCAGCAGCACAGACAGAGTGGGTGAAAAACTGTTTTTT. Translation: CASSTDRVGEKLFF.

The chain carries TRBV4-2 and TRBJ2-5, with D unclear. Trimming pared 1 base from V and 2 bases from J, leaving 5 bases between. The germline gives CDR1 LGHNA, CDR2 YNFKEQ. The CDR3 covers 13 residues. CDR3: CASSQGPQETQYF. The CDR3 nucleotides are TGTGCCAGCAGCCAAGGACCACAAGAGACCCAGTACTTC.

The gene calls are TRBV5-8 and TRBJ1-2, with TRBD1 as a possible D gene (5 bases). Trimming shortened V by 2 bases and J by 3 bases, and 17 bases separated the two germline ends. In germline, CDR1 is SGHTS, CDR2 YDEGEE. The CDR3 is 16 amino acids. The CDR3 is CASSFSGTSKDYGYTF. The CDR3, as DNA: TGTGCCAGCAGCTTTTCCGGGACCTCGAAAGACTATGGCTACACCTTC.

The rearrangement joins TRBV6-5 to TRBJ2-7, with 10 bases lining up with TRBD2. This CDR3 is built from 13 residues. CDR1 MNHEY and CDR2 SVGAGI come from the germline V gene. The ends lost 6 bases at V and 6 bases at J; junction bases unmatched: 5. CDR3 protein: CASRQLAGFEQYF. The CDR3 DNA follows: TGTGCCAGCAGGCAACTAGCGGGGTTCGAGCAGTACTTC.

For the CDR3, the DNA is TGTGCCAGCAGCTCCCTGAGACAGGGCTGGCAAGATACGCAGTATTTT. Translation: CASSSLRQGWQDTQYF. The chain uses TRBV7-8 and TRBJ2-3; 7 bases map to TRBD1. Losses at the gene ends were 4 bases for V and 5 bases for J; bases not matched to a gene: 12. Germline values: CDR1 SGHVS, CDR2 FQNEAQ. The CDR3 is 16 amino acids.

The CDR3 DNA reads as TGTGCCAGCAGTGAAGTGTTTAAAGATACGCAGTATTTT. Protein sequence: CASSEVFKDTQYF. This chain joins TRBV6-1 and TRBJ2-3; D unclear. CDR3 size: 13 residues. CDR1 is MNHNS, CDR2 SASEGT, per germline. With 1 base removed from V and 5 bases from J, the gap between germline ends came to 7 bases.

V gene TRBV27 combines with J gene TRBJ1-6; perhaps TRBD1 as D (5 bases). Germline V lookup: CDR1 MNHEY, CDR2 SMNVEV (reference sequence). V lost 2 bases, J lost 7 bases, and 12 bases lay in between. This CDR3 contains 15 residues. CDR3 region: CASSLLGGGNSPLHF. In DNA, the CDR3 is TGTGCCAGCAGTTTACTTGGGGGAGGGAATTCACCCCTCCACTTT.

The rearrangement links TRBV28 to TRBJ1-1, with a weak D call TRBD1 (6 bases). Germline-derived CDR1 and CDR2 are MDHEN and SYDVKM. Trimming shortened V by 5 bases and J by 6 bases, and 19 bases separated the two germline ends. This CDR3 is built from 15 residues. CDR3 amino acids: CASSPPDRLDSEAFF. CDR3 bases: TGTGCCAGCAGTCCCCCCGACAGGTTGGATTCTGAAGCTTTCTTT.

The V call is TRBV11-2, the J call TRBJ2-7; perhaps TRBD1 as D (6 bases). This CDR3 spans 16 amino acids. The germline V gene encodes CDR1 SGHAT and CDR2 FQNNGV. Trimming left V 2 bases short and J 6 bases short, with 20 bases between. The DNA for the CDR3 is TGTGCCAGCAGCTTATTGTCTGGGGGCGTTAGGACCGAGCAGTACTTC. Its translation is CASSLLSGGVRTEQYF.

The chain recombines TRBV19 with TRBJ2-2, with 12 bases that match TRBD1. The CDR3 runs to 19 residues. The junction had 12 bases not matched to a gene; V was cut back by 2 bases and J by 5 bases. Germline V CDR1 and CDR2: LNHDA, SQIVND (reference sequence). The CDR3 region has the DNA TGTGCCAGTAGTATAACGCCGGGACAGGGGGCAAAGAAAACCGGGGAGCTGTTTTTT. This gives the protein CASSITPGQGAKKTGELFF.

This clone was detected once. The rearrangement joins TRBV7-7 to TRBJ2-2; 12 bases fit TRBD2. Unmatched junction bases numbered 8, after V lost 5 bases and J lost 7 bases. The CDR3 is 16 residues long. The germline CDR1 and CDR2 sequences are SSHAT and FNYEAQ (reference sequence). In nucleotides, the CDR3 is TGTGCCAGCAGCACAGGACTAGCGGGAATCAGCGGGGAGCTGTTTTTT. This codes for CASSTGLAGISGELFF.

The genes are TRBV11-2 and TRBJ2-5, with TRBD2 matching 8 bases. The last part of the DNA fits TRBJ2-7 better; the J call may be wrong. Germline loops: CDR1 SGHAT, CDR2 FQNNGV. The CDR3 runs to 14 residues. The CDR3 region is CASSPGGGRYEQYF. CDR3 coding DNA: TGTGCCAGCAGCCCGGGAGGGGGGAGATACGAGCAGTACTTC.

This clone was recorded only once. V and J are TRBV15 and TRBJ2-3; TRBD2 aligns across 7 bases. There are 15 residues in the CDR3. J was trimmed by 6 bases and V by 1 base; bases with no gene match: 7. From germline, CDR1 is LNHNV and CDR2 YYDKDF (reference sequence). The CDR3 loop is CATSRGSGTTDTQYF. The DNA of the CDR3 is TGTGCCACCAGCAGAGGATCCGGGACTACCGATACGCAGTATTTT.

V and J are TRBV7-9 and TRBJ1-4; D is ambiguous. The CDR3 extends over 16 amino acids. Between the trimmed V and J ends, which lost 5 bases and 6 bases, there was a span of 19 bases. The germline V gene has CDR1 SEHNR and CDR2 FQNEAQ (reference sequence). The CDR3 DNA is TGTGCCAGCAGCCTGTATCACTCTATGCTGGATGAAAAACTGTTTTTT. Encoded protein: CASSLYHSMLDEKLFF. Variable domain in full (rest from reference TRBV7-9 and TRBJ1-4): DTGVSQNPRHKITKRGQNVTFRCDPISEHNRLYWYRQTLGQGPEFLTYFQNEAQLEKSRLLSDRFSAERPKGSFSTLEIQRTEQGDSAMYLCASSLYHSMLDEKLFFGSGTQLSVL.

This clone was recorded only once. This chain joins TRBV4-2 and TRBJ1-5; the D is unclear. CDR3 length: 13 residues. The germline V and J ends were trimmed by 6 bases and 3 bases, with 9 bases remaining between them. Germline CDR1 LGHNA, CDR2 YNFKEQ. The CDR3 loop reads CASRAAPNQPQHF. The CDR3 DNA follows: TGTGCCAGCAGGGCGGCACCCAATCAGCCCCAGCATTTT.

This clone was seen a handful of times. J is TRBJ2-1 and V is TRBV10-3, with D tentatively TRBD2 (5 bases). The V gene lost 6 bases and the J gene lost 5 bases, with 11 bases spanning the gap. The CDR3 sequence is 13 residues long. Germline V gene lookup returns CDR1 ENHRY and CDR2 SYGVKD. The CDR3 nucleotides are TGTGCCATCAGACGGGGAAACAACAATGAGCAGTTCTTC. This encodes CAIRRGNNNEQFF.

The chain links TRBV28 to TRBJ1-1; D unresolved. Trimming took 3 bases from V and 1 from J, leaving 6 bases between them. This CDR3 is 13 amino acids long. Germline lookup yields CDR1 MDHEN and CDR2 SYDVKM. The CDR3 region is CASSFPGNTEAFF. The CDR3 nucleotides read TGTGCCAGCAGTTTCCCGGGGAACACTGAAGCTTTCTTT.

Only one count was recorded for this clone. V is TRBV5-4 and J is TRBJ2-1; 14 nucleotides match TRBD2. CDR1 SGHNT and CDR2 YYREEE come from the germline V gene (reference sequence). The V and J ends lost 4 bases and 3 bases, in that order; junction bases with no gene match: 6. The CDR3 runs to 17 residues. The CDR3 DNA reads as TGTGCCAGCAGCAAGGGGACTAGCGGGAGTATCTACAATGAGCAGTTCTTC. This translates into CASSKGTSGSIYNEQFF. The full variable domain, in which reference TRBV5-4 and TRBJ2-1 provide the parts outside the CDR3, is ETGVTQSPTHLIKTRGQQVTLRCSSQSGHNTVSWYQQALGQGPQFIFQYYREEENGRGNFPPRFSGLQFPNYSSELNVNALELDDSALYLCASSKGTSGSIYNEQFFGPGTRLTVL.

V and J are TRBV18 and TRBJ2-5; 12 positions agree with TRBD1. This CDR3 has 18 residues. Trimming at V came to 3 bases and at J to 5 bases, leaving 13 bases not matched to a gene. The germline CDR1 and CDR2 sequences are KGHSH and LQKENI. The chain's CDR3 is CASSPMARDRGRSETQYF. The DNA for the CDR3 is TGTGCCAGCTCACCCATGGCCCGGGACAGGGGGCGATCGGAGACCCAGTACTTC.

The CDR3 here is CASSPIGQGSSGNTIYF. CDR3 bases: TGTGCCAGTAGTCCGATAGGACAGGGAAGCTCTGGAAACACCATATATTTT. V and J are TRBV19 and TRBJ1-3; 8 bases align to TRBD1. Germline CDR1 LNHDA, CDR2 SQIVND (reference sequence). The CDR3 has 17 amino acids. V gave up 5 bases and J gave up 0 bases; unmatched junction bases: 9.

V is TRBV4-1 and J is TRBJ2-1, with TRBD2 identical over 11 bases. V lost 5 bases, J lost 4 bases, and 7 bases stayed unmatched. This CDR3 contains 16 residues. CDR1 is MGHRA and CDR2 is YSYEKL in the germline V gene. In DNA, the CDR3 is TGCGCCAGCAGCAGGACTAGCGGGTTCAGTTACAATGAGCAGTTCTTC. Residues: CASSRTSGFSYNEQFF.

This clone has just a few counts. This rearrangement joins TRBV19 to TRBJ2-5, with TRBD2 identical over 10 bases. The CDR3 spans 13 residues. With V trimmed by 6 bases and J by 5 bases, 3 bases remained unmatched. Germline loops: CDR1 LNHDA, CDR2 SQIVND (reference sequence). CDR3: CASRLAGIETQYF. In nucleotides, the CDR3 is TGTGCCAGTAGACTAGCGGGAATTGAGACCCAGTACTTC.

This chain connects TRBV4-1 to TRBJ2-3, with a tentative D call TRBD1 (6 bases). The CDR3 is 17 residues long. The V end lost 2 bases, the J end lost 3 bases, and 18 bases lay between the germline ends. CDR1 and CDR2 from the germline V gene are MGHRA and YSYEKL. The CDR3 spells CASSQLFGQGSTDTQYF. CDR3 DNA: TGCGCCAGCAGCCAACTTTTTGGGCAGGGGTCGACAGATACGCAGTATTTT.

This clone appeared once. V gene TRBV4-1 combines with J gene TRBJ1-2; D is uncertain. CDR3 length equals 15 residues. The germline V gene encodes CDR1 MGHRA and CDR2 YSYEKL. V was cut by 4 bases and J by 4 bases, with 16 bases left in between. The CDR3 nucleotides read TGCGCCAGCAGCCCTTATTTTTCGGAGGCCTATGGCTACACCTTC. Translating it yields CASSPYFSEAYGYTF.

V usage is TRBV5-4 and J usage is TRBJ1-2; TRBD1 matches 9 bases. From germline, CDR1 is SGHNT and CDR2 YYREEE (reference sequence). This CDR3 is built from 16 residues. J lost 4 bases, V lost 2 bases, and 9 bases had no gene match. For the CDR3, the DNA is TGTGCCAGCAGCTTCTGGGACAGGGTTCCGGGCTATGGCTACACCTTC. The encoded protein is CASSFWDRVPGYGYTF.

The V call is TRBV7-8, the J call TRBJ2-7; D remains unclear. CDR1 is SGHVS and CDR2 is FQNEAQ in the germline V gene. V lost 3 bases and J lost 4, with 10 bases in between. The CDR3 has 13 amino acids. The CDR3 protein is CASSFGEVYEQYF. CDR3 sequence (DNA): TGTGCCAGCAGCTTTGGCGAGGTATACGAGCAGTACTTC.